The rows below give T cell receptor beta chains drawn from one sample of a study of cytomegalovirus exposure and HLA in healthy donors. Profiling relied on immunoSEQ multiplex PCR, and the TCRdb table lists in-frame clones only, not all of them. Of some 130,000 clones detected, 70% to 85% appear once; the ten largest clones hold approximately 1.5%. The sample consisted of PBMCs. The receptors shown here come from a female donor in good health and CMV-seronegative. Both conserved end residues are part of each CDR3. The D gene is left open where the match is weak. Only part of the rows carry a size: once, few, many, or a class if the clone is expanded.

clone size	D gene	V gene	J gene	CDR3 protein	CDR3 DNA
.	TRBD2	TRBV29-1	TRBJ2-7	CSVEAGLAGEEQYF	TGCAGCGTTGAGGCGGGACTAGCGGGAGAAGAGCAGTACTTC
few	TRBD1	TRBV7-9	TRBJ1-1	CASRELDRGYTEAFF	TGTGCCAGCAGAGAACTCGACAGGGGGTACACTGAAGCTTTCTTT
.	.	TRBV7-3	TRBJ1-2	CASSLMPGQGTDGYTF	TGTGCCAGCAGCTTAATGCCAGGGCAGGGCACCGATGGCTACACCTTC
.	TRBD1	TRBV4-2	TRBJ1-6	CASSQDSDRVGSPLHF	TGTGCCAGCAGCCAAGATTCGGACAGGGTTGGATCACCCCTCCACTTT
once	TRBD1	TRBV28	TRBJ1-1	CASSPQGARGTEAFF	TGTGCCAGCAGTCCCCAGGGGGCTAGGGGCACTGAAGCTTTCTTT
.	TRBD1	TRBV7-2	TRBJ2-2	CASSPGQGTGELFF	TGTGCCAGCAGCCCCGGACAGGGCACCGGGGAGCTGTTTTTT
.	TRBD2	TRBV4-3	TRBJ2-1	CASSRGGGSSYNEQFF	TGCGCCAGCAGCCGAGGAGGCGGGAGCTCCTACAATGAGCAGTTCTTC
.	.	TRBV27	TRBJ2-7	CASSFSPTSYEQYF	TGTGCCAGCAGTTTTTCACCCACGAGCTACGAGCAGTACTTC
few	.	TRBV4-3	TRBJ1-1	CASSQGSQSGTEAFF	TGCGCCAGCAGCCAAGGGTCACAGTCTGGCACTGAAGCTTTCTTT
.	TRBD1	TRBV4-2	TRBJ2-2	CASSQRQGAVLTGELFF	TGTGCCAGCAGCCAACGGCAGGGGGCTGTACTCACCGGGGAGCTGTTTTTT
.	TRBD2	TRBV18	TRBJ2-3	CASSQNLPGLAGPSTDTQYF	TGTGCCAGCTCACAAAACCTCCCGGGACTAGCGGGCCCCAGCACAGATACGCAGTATTTT
.	TRBD2	TRBV11-2	TRBJ2-7	CASSPGLAGAGASYEQYF	TGTGCCAGCAGCCCGGGACTAGCGGGAGCGGGGGCCTCCTACGAGCAGTACTTC
.	TRBD2	TRBV7-3	TRBJ2-1	CASSLGGDPAGEQFF	TGTGCCAGCAGCTTAGGGGGGGACCCCGCGGGTGAGCAGTTCTTC
once	.	TRBV28	TRBJ2-1	CASSGGISRDNEQFF	TGTGCCAGCAGTGGAGGGATCTCTAGAGACAATGAGCAGTTCTTC
once	.	TRBV6-6	TRBJ1-1	CAGGEGTEAFF	TGTGCCGGGGGCGAGGGCACTGAAGCTTTCTTT
.	.	TRBV4-3	TRBJ2-1	CASSQVNLAPTDEQFF	TGCGCCAGCAGCCAAGTGAACTTAGCCCCCACCGATGAGCAGTTCTTC
.	TRBD2	TRBV5-1	TRBJ2-7	CASSPTSALYEQYF	TGCGCCAGCAGCCCGACTAGCGCCTTATACGAGCAGTACTTC
few	.	TRBV4-3	TRBJ1-4	CASSQDRQGNEKLFF	TGCGCCAGCAGCCAAGATAGGCAGGGTAATGAAAAACTGTTTTTT
.	TRBD2	TRBV6-5	TRBJ2-5	CASSLRTSGNRETQYF	TGTGCCAGCAGTTTAAGGACTAGCGGGAATCGAGAGACCCAGTACTTC
.	.	TRBV28	TRBJ2-3	CASRTRRGSTDTQYF	TGTGCCAGCAGGACAAGGAGGGGAAGCACAGATACGCAGTATTTT
.	.	TRBV11-3	TRBJ2-1	CASSFNGGPHNEQFF	TGTGCCAGCAGCTTTAATGGGGGCCCCCACAATGAGCAGTTCTTC
.	.	TRBV5-1	TRBJ2-7	CASSLASTTYEQYF	TGCGCCAGCAGCTTGGCCAGTACTACCTACGAGCAGTACTTC
.	TRBD2	TRBV6-1	TRBJ2-7	CASSERYRRELYEQYF	TGTGCCAGCAGTGAAAGGTATCGGCGGGAGCTCTACGAGCAGTACTTC
.	.	TRBV4-3	TRBJ2-3	CASSQRGDTQYF	TGCGCCAGCAGCCAACGGGGGGATACGCAGTATTTT
few	.	TRBV29-1	TRBJ1-5	CSVGGGNQPQHF	TGCAGCGTTGGGGGGGGCAATCAGCCCCAGCATTTT
few	.	TRBV4-2	TRBJ1-1	CASSQGIGTEAFF	TGTGCCAGCAGCCAAGGTATCGGCACTGAAGCTTTCTTT
.	TRBD1	TRBV7-9	TRBJ2-2	CASSPDRVTGELFF	TGTGCCAGCAGCCCCGACAGGGTCACCGGGGAGCTGTTTTTT
.	.	TRBV7-2	TRBJ2-7	CASSLDPDGSYEQYF	TGTGCCAGCAGCTTAGACCCGGACGGGAGCTACGAGCAGTACTTC
.	.	TRBV6-1	TRBJ2-7	CASSEAGRNEQYF	TGTGCCAGCAGTGAAGCGGGGCGGAACGAGCAGTACTTC
.	TRBD1	TRBV6-5	TRBJ1-2	CASSYFGTDPGYTF	TGTGCCAGCAGTTACTTCGGGACAGACCCTGGCTACACCTTC
.	.	TRBV9	TRBJ2-1	CASSVGAQPSYNEQFF	TGTGCCAGCAGCGTAGGGGCCCAGCCTTCCTACAATGAGCAGTTCTTC
.	TRBD1	TRBV4-3	TRBJ2-7	CASSQGTGGSYEQYF	TGCGCCAGCAGCCAGGGGACAGGGGGCTCCTACGAGCAGTACTTC
.	TRBD1	TRBV7-9	TRBJ1-5	CASSLVGPGQLSNQPQHF	TGTGCCAGCAGCTTAGTGGGACCGGGACAGCTTAGCAATCAGCCCCAGCATTTT
.	.	TRBV6-5	TRBJ2-1	CASSYSTGPEQFF	TGTGCCAGCAGTTACTCTACGGGTCCAGAGCAGTTCTTC
.	TRBD2	TRBV5-6	TRBJ2-5	CASSQGLAGVLETQYF	TGTGCCAGCAGCCAAGGACTAGCGGGAGTCTTGGAGACCCAGTACTTC
.	TRBD1	TRBV4-3	TRBJ2-3	CASSQTPGQGTDTQYF	TGCGCCAGCAGCCAAACCCCGGGACAGGGCACAGATACGCAGTATTTT
.	TRBD1	TRBV19	TRBJ1-4	CASSTLGQGANEKLFF	TGTGCCAGTAGTACCCTCGGACAGGGGGCTAATGAAAAACTGTTTTTT
.	.	TRBV5-1	TRBJ1-1	CASSLDLRVALNTEAFF	TGCGCCAGCAGCTTGGACCTACGGGTGGCCTTGAACACTGAAGCTTTCTTT
.	.	TRBV4-1	TRBJ2-1	CASSGERRSYNEQFF	TGCGCCAGCAGCGGAGAGCGCCGATCCTACAATGAGCAGTTCTTC
.	TRBD2	TRBV14	TRBJ2-1	CASSPLAGGPSKEQFF	TGTGCCAGCAGCCCCCTAGCGGGAGGGCCCTCTAAGGAGCAGTTCTTC
.	.	TRBV6-6	TRBJ1-1	CASSSDSLNTEAFF	TGTGCCAGCAGTTCGGACAGCCTTAACACTGAAGCTTTCTTT
.	.	TRBV15	TRBJ2-3	CATSRESGASTDTQYF	TGTGCCACCAGCAGAGAGTCAGGGGCTAGCACAGATACGCAGTATTTT